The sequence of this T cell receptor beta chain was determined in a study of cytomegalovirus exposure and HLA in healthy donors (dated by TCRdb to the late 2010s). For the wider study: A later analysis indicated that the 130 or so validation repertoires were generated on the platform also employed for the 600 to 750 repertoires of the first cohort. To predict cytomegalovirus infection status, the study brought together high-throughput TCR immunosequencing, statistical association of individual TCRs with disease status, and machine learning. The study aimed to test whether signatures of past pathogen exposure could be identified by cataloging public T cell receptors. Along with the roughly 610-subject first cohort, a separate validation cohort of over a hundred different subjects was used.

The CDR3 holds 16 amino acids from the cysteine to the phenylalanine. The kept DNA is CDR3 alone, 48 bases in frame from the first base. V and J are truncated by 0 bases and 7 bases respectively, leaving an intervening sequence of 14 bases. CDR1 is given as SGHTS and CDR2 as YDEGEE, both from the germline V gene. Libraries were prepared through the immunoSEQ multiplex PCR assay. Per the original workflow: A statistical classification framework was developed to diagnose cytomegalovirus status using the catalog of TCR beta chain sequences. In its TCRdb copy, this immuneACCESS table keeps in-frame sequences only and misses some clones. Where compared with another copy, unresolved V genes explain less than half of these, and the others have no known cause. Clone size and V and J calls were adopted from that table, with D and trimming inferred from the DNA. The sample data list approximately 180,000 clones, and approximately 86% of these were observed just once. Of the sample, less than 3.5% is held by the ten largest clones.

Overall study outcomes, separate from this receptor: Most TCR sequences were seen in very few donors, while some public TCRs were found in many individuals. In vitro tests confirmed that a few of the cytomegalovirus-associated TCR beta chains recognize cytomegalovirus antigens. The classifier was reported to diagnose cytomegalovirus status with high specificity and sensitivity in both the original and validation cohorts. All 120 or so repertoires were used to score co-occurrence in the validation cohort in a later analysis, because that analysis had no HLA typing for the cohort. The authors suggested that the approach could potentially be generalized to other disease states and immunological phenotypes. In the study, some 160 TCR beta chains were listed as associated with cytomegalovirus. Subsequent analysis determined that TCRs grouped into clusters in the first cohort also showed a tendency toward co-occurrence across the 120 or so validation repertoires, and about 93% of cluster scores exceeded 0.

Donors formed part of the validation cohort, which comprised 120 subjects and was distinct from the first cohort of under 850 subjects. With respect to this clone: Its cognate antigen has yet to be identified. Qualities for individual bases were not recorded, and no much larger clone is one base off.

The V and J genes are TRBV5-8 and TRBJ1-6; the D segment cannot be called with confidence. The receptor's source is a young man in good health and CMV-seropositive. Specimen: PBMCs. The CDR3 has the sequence CASSLDSSFGNSPLHF. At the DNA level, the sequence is TGTGCCAGCAGCTTGGACAGCTCCTTTGGAAATTCACCCCTCCACTTT.